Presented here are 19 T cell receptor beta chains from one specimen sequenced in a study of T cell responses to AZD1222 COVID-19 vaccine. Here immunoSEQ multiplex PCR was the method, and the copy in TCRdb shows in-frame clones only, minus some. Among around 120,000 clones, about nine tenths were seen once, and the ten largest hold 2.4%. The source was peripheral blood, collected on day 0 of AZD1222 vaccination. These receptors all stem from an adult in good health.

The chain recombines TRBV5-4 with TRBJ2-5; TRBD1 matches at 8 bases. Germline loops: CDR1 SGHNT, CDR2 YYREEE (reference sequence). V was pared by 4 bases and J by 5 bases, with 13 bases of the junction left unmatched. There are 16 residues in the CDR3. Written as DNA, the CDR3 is TGTGCCAGCAGCACTGGGACAGGCGTAAAGCGGGAGACCCAGTACTTC. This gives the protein CASSTGTGVKRETQYF.

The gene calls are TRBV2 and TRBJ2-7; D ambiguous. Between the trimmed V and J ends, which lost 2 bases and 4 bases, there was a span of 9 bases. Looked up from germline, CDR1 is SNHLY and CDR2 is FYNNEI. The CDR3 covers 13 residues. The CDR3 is CASSEPFGYEQYF. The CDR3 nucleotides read TGTGCCAGCAGTGAACCTTTCGGGTACGAGCAGTACTTC.

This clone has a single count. CDR3 nucleotides: TGTGCCAGCAGCCCCCAGCCGAACACCGGGGAGCTGTTTTTT. Protein product: CASSPQPNTGELFF. The rearrangement uses TRBV7-3 and TRBJ2-2; D not resolved. The CDR3 runs to 14 residues. Germline V gives CDR1 SGHTA, CDR2 FQGTGA. The V gene lost 5 bases and the J gene lost 0 bases, with 7 bases spanning the gap.

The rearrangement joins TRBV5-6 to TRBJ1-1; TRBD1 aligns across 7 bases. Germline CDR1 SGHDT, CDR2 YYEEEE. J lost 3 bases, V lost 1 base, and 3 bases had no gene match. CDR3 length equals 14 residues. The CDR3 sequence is CASSLKGAYTEAFF. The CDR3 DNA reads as TGTGCCAGCAGCTTGAAGGGGGCTTACACTGAAGCTTTCTTT.

As DNA, the CDR3 is TGTGCCAGCAGTTTACCCAGGGGGCCATCACCCCTCCACTTT. Translation gives CASSLPRGPSPLHF. J is TRBJ1-6 and V is TRBV28; 8 nucleotides match TRBD1. The V and J ends lost 2 bases and 10 bases, in that order; junction bases with no gene match: 4. The CDR3 totals 14 residues. Germline V gives CDR1 MDHEN, CDR2 SYDVKM.

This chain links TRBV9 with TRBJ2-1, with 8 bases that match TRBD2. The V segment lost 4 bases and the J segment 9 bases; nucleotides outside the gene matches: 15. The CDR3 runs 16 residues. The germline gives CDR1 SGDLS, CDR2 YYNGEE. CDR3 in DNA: TGTGCCAGCAGCCTCCGCGGAGCGGGAGTAGGTAGTGAGCAGTTCTTC. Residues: CASSLRGAGVGSEQFF.

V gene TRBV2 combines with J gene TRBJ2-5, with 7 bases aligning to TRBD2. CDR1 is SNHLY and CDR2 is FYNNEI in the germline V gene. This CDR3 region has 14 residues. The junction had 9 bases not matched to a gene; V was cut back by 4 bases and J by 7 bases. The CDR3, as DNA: TGTGCCAGCAGTGGCGGGAGACCCGGTGGGACCCAGTACTTC. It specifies CASSGGRPGGTQYF.

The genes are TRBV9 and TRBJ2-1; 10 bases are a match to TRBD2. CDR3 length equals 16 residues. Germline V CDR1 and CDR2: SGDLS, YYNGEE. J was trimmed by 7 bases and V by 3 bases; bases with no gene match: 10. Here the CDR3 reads CASSAHSGRAGNEQFF. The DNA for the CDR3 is TGTGCCAGCAGCGCCCACAGCGGGAGGGCCGGTAATGAGCAGTTCTTC.

The CDR3 bases are TGTGCCAGTAGTGCTCTAGCGGGAGGGAACGGGGAGCTGTTTTTT. Its protein is CASSALAGGNGELFF. J is TRBJ2-2 and V is TRBV19; 12 positions agree with TRBD2. Germline V gene lookup returns CDR1 LNHDA and CDR2 SQIVND (reference sequence). Unmatched junction bases numbered 5, after V lost 5 bases and J lost 7 bases. CDR3 length: 15 amino acids.

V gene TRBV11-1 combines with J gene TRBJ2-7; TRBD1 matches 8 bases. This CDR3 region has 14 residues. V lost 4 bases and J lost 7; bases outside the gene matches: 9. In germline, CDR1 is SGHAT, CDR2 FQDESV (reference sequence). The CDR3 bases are TGTGCCAGCAGCTCCCGGGACAGGTCGGGAGAGCAGTACTTC. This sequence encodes CASSSRDRSGEQYF.

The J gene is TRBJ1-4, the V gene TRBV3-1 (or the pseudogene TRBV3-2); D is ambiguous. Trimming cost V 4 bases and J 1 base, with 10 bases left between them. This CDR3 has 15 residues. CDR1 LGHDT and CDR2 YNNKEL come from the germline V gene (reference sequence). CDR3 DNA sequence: TGTGCCAGCAGCCCGAACCTTGGAACTAATGAAAAACTGTTTTTT. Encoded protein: CASSPNLGTNEKLFF.

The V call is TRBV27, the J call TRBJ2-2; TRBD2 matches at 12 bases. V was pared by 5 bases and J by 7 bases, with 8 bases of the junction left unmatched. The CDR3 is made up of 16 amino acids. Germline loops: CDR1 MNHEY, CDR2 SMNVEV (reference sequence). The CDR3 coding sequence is TGTGCCAGCAGTCACACTAGCGGGAGGATTGGCGGGGAGCTGTTTTTT. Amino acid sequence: CASSHTSGRIGGELFF.

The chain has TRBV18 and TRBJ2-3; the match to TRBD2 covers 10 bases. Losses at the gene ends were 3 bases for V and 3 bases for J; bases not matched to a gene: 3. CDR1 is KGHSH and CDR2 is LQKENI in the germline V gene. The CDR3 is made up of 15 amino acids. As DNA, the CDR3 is TGTGCCAGCTCACCTATAGCGGGGGGAACAGATACGCAGTATTTT. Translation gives CASSPIAGGTDTQYF. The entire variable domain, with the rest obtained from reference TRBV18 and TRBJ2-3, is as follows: NAGVMQNPRHLVRRRGQEARLRCSPMKGHSHVYWYRQLPEEGLKFMVYLQKENIIDESGMPKERFSAEFPKEGPSILRIQQVVRGDSAAYFCASSPIAGGTDTQYFGPGTRLTVL.

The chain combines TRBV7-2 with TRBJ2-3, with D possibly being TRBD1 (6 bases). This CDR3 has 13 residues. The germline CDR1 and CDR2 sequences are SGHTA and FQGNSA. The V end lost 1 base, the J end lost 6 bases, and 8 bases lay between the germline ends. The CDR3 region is CASSLERGDTQYF. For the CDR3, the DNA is TGTGCCAGCAGCTTAGAGAGGGGGGATACGCAGTATTTT.

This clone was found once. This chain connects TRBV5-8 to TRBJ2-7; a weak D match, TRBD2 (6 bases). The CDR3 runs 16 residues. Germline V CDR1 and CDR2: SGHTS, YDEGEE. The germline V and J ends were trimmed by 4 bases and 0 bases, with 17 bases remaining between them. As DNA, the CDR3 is TGTGCCAGCAGCCTCCAGGGAGGTGCGAGCTCCTACGAGCAGTACTTC. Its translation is CASSLQGGASSYEQYF.

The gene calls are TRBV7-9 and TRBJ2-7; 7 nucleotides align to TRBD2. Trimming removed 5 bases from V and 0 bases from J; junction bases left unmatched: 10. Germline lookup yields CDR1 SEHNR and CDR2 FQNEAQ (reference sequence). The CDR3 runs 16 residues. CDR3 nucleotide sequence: TGTGCCAGCAGCCTATGGGGGGGTGCAAGCTCCTACGAGCAGTACTTC. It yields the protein CASSLWGGASSYEQYF.

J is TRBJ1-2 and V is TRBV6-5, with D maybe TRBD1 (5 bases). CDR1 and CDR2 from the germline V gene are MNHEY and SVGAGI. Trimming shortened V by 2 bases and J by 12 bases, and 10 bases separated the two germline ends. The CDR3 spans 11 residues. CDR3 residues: CASSYPGHHTF. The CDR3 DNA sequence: TGTGCCAGCAGTTACCCCGGACATCACACCTTC.

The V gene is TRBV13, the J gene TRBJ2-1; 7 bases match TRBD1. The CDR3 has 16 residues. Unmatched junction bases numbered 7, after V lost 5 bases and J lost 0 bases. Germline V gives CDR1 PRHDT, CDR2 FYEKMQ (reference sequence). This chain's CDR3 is CASSPRQGPSYNEQFF. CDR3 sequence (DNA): TGTGCCAGCAGCCCTCGACAGGGCCCCTCCTACAATGAGCAGTTCTTC.

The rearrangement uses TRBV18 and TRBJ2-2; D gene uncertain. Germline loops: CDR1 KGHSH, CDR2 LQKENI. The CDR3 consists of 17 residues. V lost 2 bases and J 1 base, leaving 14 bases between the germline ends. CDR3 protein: CASSPRLQTENTGELFF. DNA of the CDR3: TGTGCCAGCTCACCAAGGTTGCAGACGGAGAACACCGGGGAGCTGTTTTTT.